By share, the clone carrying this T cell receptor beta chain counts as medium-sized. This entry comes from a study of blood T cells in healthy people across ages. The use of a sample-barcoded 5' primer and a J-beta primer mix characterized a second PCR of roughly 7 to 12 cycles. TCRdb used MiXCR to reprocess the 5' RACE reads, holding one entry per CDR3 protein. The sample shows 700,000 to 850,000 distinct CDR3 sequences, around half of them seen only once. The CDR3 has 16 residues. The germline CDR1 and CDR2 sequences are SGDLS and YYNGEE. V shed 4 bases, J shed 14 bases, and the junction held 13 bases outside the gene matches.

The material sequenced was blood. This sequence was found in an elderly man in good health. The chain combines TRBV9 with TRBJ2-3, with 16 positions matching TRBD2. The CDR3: CASSPGLAGGGRDAYF. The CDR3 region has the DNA TGTGCCAGCAGCCCGGGACTAGCGGGAGGGGGGAGAGACGCGTATTTT.